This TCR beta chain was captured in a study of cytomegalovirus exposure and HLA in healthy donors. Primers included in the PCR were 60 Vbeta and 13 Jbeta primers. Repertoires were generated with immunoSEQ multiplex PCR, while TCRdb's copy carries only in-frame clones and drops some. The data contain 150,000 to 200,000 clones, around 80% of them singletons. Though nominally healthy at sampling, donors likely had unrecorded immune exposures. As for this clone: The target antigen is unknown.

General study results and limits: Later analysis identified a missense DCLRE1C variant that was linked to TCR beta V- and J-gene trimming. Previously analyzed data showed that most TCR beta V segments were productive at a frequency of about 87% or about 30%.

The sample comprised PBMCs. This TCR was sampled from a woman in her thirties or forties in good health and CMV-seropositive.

For the CDR3, the DNA is TGTGCCAGCAGTGTTCCCGGGACAGGGAAAACTGAAGCTTTCTTT. Translating it yields CASSVPGTGKTEAFF. The V call is TRBV28, the J call TRBJ1-1; 9 bases agree with TRBD1. This CDR3 has 15 amino acids. CDR1 MDHEN and CDR2 SYDVKM come from the germline V gene. After removal of 5 bases from V and 5 bases from J, the junction contained 9 bases not matched to a gene. The whole variable domain, remainder taken from reference TRBV28 and TRBJ1-1, is DVKVTQSSRYLVKRTGEKVFLECVQDMDHENMFWYRQDPGLGLRLIYFSYDVKMKEKGDIPEGYSVSREKKERFSLILESASTNQTSMYLCASSVPGTGKTEAFFGQGTRLTVV.